The 26 T cell receptor beta chains below were found in one sample sequenced in a study of blood T cell repertoires in COVID-19. The repertoire was sequenced with immunoSEQ multiplex PCR; TCRdb's copy has only in-frame clones and lacks some. The table records tens of thousands of clones, roughly 88% of them present only once. Sequencing was done on a sample of peripheral blood. The receptor source for this set is a man between 50 and 59 years old with COVID-19, enrolled during active disease.

The chain uses TRBV2 and TRBJ2-1, with 11 bases aligning to TRBD2. Per germline, CDR1 SNHLY and CDR2 FYNNEI. The V gene end was trimmed by 6 bases and the J gene end by 4 bases; junction bases not matched to a gene: 5. The CDR3 is 15 residues long. CDR3 coding DNA: TGTGCCAGCAGGACCGGGACTAGCGGTTACAATGAGCAGTTCTTC. It translates to CASRTGTSGYNEQFF. Combining the CDR3 with reference TRBV2 and TRBJ2-1 gives the whole variable domain EPEVTQTPSHQVTQMGQEVILRCVPISNHLYFYWYRQILGQKVEFLVSFYNNEISEKSEIFDDQFSVERPDGSNFTLKIRSTKLEDSAMYFCASRTGTSGYNEQFFGPGTRLTVL.

The chain combines TRBV7-3 with TRBJ2-1, with a possible D match to TRBD1 (6 bases). The CDR3 consists of 13 residues. The germline V and J ends were trimmed by 5 bases and 4 bases, with 9 bases remaining between them. Germline V lookup: CDR1 SGHTA, CDR2 FQGTGA. The CDR3 protein is CASSPRGYNEQFF. In DNA, the CDR3 is TGTGCCAGCAGCCCAAGGGGGTACAATGAGCAGTTCTTC.

The J gene is TRBJ2-1, the V gene TRBV5-1, with unresolved D. The CDR3 extends over 12 amino acids. Germline loops: CDR1 SGHRS, CDR2 YFSETQ. With 0 bases removed from V and 8 bases from J, the gap between germline ends came to 6 bases. CDR3 sequence reads: CASSLGGYEQFF. DNA for the CDR3: TGCGCCAGCAGCTTGGGAGGTTATGAGCAGTTCTTC.

The rearrangement joins TRBV18 to TRBJ1-2, with D possibly matching TRBD1 (6 bases). V was clipped by 3 bases and J by 8 bases, with 13 bases between them. The CDR3 runs 13 residues. Germline V gene sequence: CDR1 KGHSH, CDR2 LQKENI. CDR3: CASSPTGGNGYTF. In DNA form, the CDR3 reads TGTGCCAGCTCACCCACGGGGGGCAACGGCTACACCTTC.

The chain is built from TRBV10-3 and TRBJ2-1, with TRBD1 matching 7 bases. This CDR3 is built from 17 residues. V shed 0 bases and J 5 bases; nucleotides not matched to a gene: 10. The germline V gene encodes CDR1 ENHRY and CDR2 SYGVKD. CDR3 region: CAISESTRGRVNNEQFF. In nucleotides, the CDR3 is TGTGCCATCAGTGAGTCCACTAGGGGGCGGGTCAACAATGAGCAGTTCTTC.

This clone was observed a single time. This chain connects TRBV13 to TRBJ1-3; D is perhaps TRBD1 (6 bases). The CDR3 contains 17 residues. CDR1 and CDR2 (germline): PRHDT, FYEKMQ (reference sequence). Trimming cost V 5 bases and J 0 bases, with 17 bases left between them. In nucleotides, the CDR3 is TGTGCCAGCAGCGACACCAGGGGCCGGGGCTCTGGAAACACCATATATTTT. It specifies CASSDTRGRGSGNTIYF.

This chain links TRBV5-1 with TRBJ2-5, with TRBD1 matching 8 bases. Germline trimming cut 0 bases from V and 2 bases from J; bases unmatched to any gene: 9. The length of the CDR3 is 17 residues. In germline, CDR1 is SGHRS, CDR2 YFSETQ. Here the CDR3 DNA reads TGCGCCAGCAGCTTGGTGGACAGGGAATATGGACAAGAGACCCAGTACTTC. Protein product: CASSLVDREYGQETQYF. The whole variable domain, remainder taken from reference TRBV5-1 and TRBJ2-5, is KAGVTQTPRYLIKTRGQQVTLSCSPISGHRSVSWYQQTPGQGLQFLFEYFSETQRNKGNFPGRFSGRQFSNSRSEMNVSTLELGDSALYLCASSLVDREYGQETQYFGPGTRLLVL.

This sequence joins TRBV19 and TRBJ2-5; 7 bases match TRBD2. Germline-derived CDR1 and CDR2 are LNHDA and SQIVND (reference sequence). The ends lost 0 bases at V and 3 bases at J; junction bases unmatched: 1. CDR3 length equals 14 residues. The CDR3, as DNA: TGTGCCAGTAGTATAGACCTAGCGGAAGAGACCCAGTACTTC. The encoded protein is CASSIDLAEETQYF.

There are a few counts of this clone. The chain uses TRBV7-9 and TRBJ1-1; D may be TRBD1 (6 bases). The germline V gene encodes CDR1 SEHNR and CDR2 FQNEAQ (reference sequence). Trimming pared 4 bases from V and 1 base from J, leaving 10 bases between. The CDR3 spans 14 residues. The CDR3 here is CASSSSTGNTEAFF. In nucleotides, the CDR3 is TGTGCCAGCAGCTCATCGACAGGGAACACTGAAGCTTTCTTT. The variable domain in full, with the rest retrieved from reference TRBV7-9 and TRBJ1-1, is DTGVSQNPRHKITKRGQNVTFRCDPISEHNRLYWYRQTLGQGPEFLTYFQNEAQLEKSRLLSDRFSAERPKGSFSTLEIQRTEQGDSAMYLCASSSSTGNTEAFFGQGTRLTVV.

The V and J genes are TRBV7-9 and TRBJ2-6, with 9 bases matching TRBD1. Germline V gives CDR1 SEHNR, CDR2 FQNEAQ (reference sequence). V was pared by 1 base and J by 0 bases, with 7 bases of the junction left unmatched. CDR3 length: 19 amino acids. CDR3 bases: TGTGCCAGCAGCTTAGGGGCCGGGACAGGGATCTCTGGGGCCAACGTCCTGACTTTC. Its protein product is CASSLGAGTGISGANVLTF.

This chain connects TRBV25-1 to TRBJ1-1, with D perhaps matching TRBD1 (5 bases). Trimming left V 4 bases short and J 4 bases short, with 10 bases between. The germline CDR1 and CDR2 sequences are MGHDK and SYGVNS. The length of the CDR3 is 13 residues. The CDR3 reads CASSVGGVTEAFF. The CDR3, as DNA: TGTGCCAGCAGTGTGGGGGGGGTCACTGAAGCTTTCTTT.

This CDR3 reads CASSLMDSYNSPLHF. In DNA, the CDR3 is TGTGCCAGCAGTCTTATGGACAGTTATAATTCACCCCTCCACTTT. The chain joins TRBV27 to TRBJ1-6, with D tentatively TRBD1 (6 bases). The V and J ends lost 5 bases and 4 bases respectively, with 12 bases between them. Per the germline V gene, CDR1 is MNHEY and CDR2 is SMNVEV (reference sequence). The CDR3 contains 15 residues.

The gene calls are TRBV4-3 and TRBJ2-3, with 9 bases fitting TRBD2. Losses at the gene ends were 4 bases for V and 7 bases for J; bases not matched to a gene: 6. The V gene's germline CDR1 is LGHNA and CDR2 YSLEER. The CDR3 runs 14 residues. The CDR3 loop reads CASSPGLAMYTQYF. CDR3 in DNA: TGCGCCAGCAGCCCGGGACTAGCAATGTATACGCAGTATTTT.

This chain links TRBV5-1 with TRBJ2-7; 9 bases align to TRBD2. Per germline, CDR1 SGHRS and CDR2 YFSETQ. CDR3 size: 15 residues. The junction had 8 bases not matched to a gene; V was cut back by 4 bases and J by 3 bases. CDR3 sequence: CASSRSSGTIYEQYF. In DNA, the CDR3 is TGCGCCAGCAGCAGGTCTAGCGGGACGATCTACGAGCAGTACTTC.

The chain has TRBV5-1 and TRBJ1-1; 11 nucleotides line up with TRBD1. This CDR3 has 17 amino acids. V trimming: 4 bases; J trimming: 3 bases; junction bases outside the gene matches: 11. Germline CDR1 reads SGHRS; CDR2 reads YFSETQ. CDR3 DNA: TGCGCCAGCAGCGCCCGGACAGGGGGCGGGTCTTACACTGAAGCTTTCTTT. Encoded protein: CASSARTGGGSYTEAFF.

The chain combines TRBV7-6 with TRBJ2-5; 10 positions agree with TRBD2. Trimming took 1 base from V and 5 from J; bases not matched to a gene: 10. There are 17 residues in the CDR3. From germline, CDR1 is SGHVS and CDR2 FNYEAQ. CDR3: CASSLGISSGSVETQYF. The CDR3 nucleotides read TGTGCCAGCAGCTTAGGTATCTCTAGCGGGAGTGTGGAGACCCAGTACTTC.

This chain connects TRBV2 to TRBJ1-3; 7 bases match TRBD1. After removal of 8 bases from V and 4 bases from J, the junction contained 8 bases not matched to a gene. CDR1 and CDR2 from the germline V gene are SNHLY and FYNNEI. The CDR3 runs 14 residues. CDR3 DNA sequence: TGTGCCAGCTCATGGGGGACAGTCGGAAACACCATATATTTT. Translated, it gives CASSWGTVGNTIYF.

The rearrangement uses TRBV12-3 or TRBV12-4 and TRBJ1-1; D not certain. CDR3 length: 11 amino acids. Trimming took off 6 bases at V and 11 bases at J, with 13 bases between the two ends. CDR3 loop: CASRTVQAAFF. CDR3 sequence (DNA): TGTGCCAGCAGGACGGTCCAGGCGGCTTTCTTT.

V gene TRBV12-3 or TRBV12-4 combines with J gene TRBJ2-7, with D hard to call. V lost 6 bases and J lost 0, with 6 bases in between. There are 12 residues in the CDR3. This CDR3 is CASSTFSYEQYF. The CDR3 DNA follows: TGTGCCAGCAGCACATTCTCCTACGAGCAGTACTTC.

The rearrangement joins TRBV14 to TRBJ1-2; maybe TRBD1 (6 bases). CDR1 SGHDN and CDR2 FVKESK come from the germline V gene. CDR3 length equals 12 residues. V lost 4 bases and J 7 bases, leaving 10 bases between the germline ends. In nucleotides, the CDR3 is TGTGCCAGCAGCCGAGGACAGTTTGGCTACACCTTC. Amino acid sequence: CASSRGQFGYTF.

The chain recombines TRBV12-3 or TRBV12-4 with TRBJ1-1, with D tentatively TRBD1 (5 bases). With 2 bases removed from V and 5 bases from J, the gap between germline ends came to 9 bases. This CDR3 is 13 amino acids long. CDR3 in amino acids: CASSLYGGTEAFF. Here the CDR3 DNA reads TGTGCCAGCAGTTTATACGGGGGGACTGAAGCTTTCTTT.

This chain uses TRBV3-1 (or the pseudogene TRBV3-2) with TRBJ1-1; 7 positions agree with TRBD1. The germline CDR1 and CDR2 sequences are LGHDT and YNNKEL (reference sequence). The CDR3 spans 15 residues. Trimming cost V 3 bases and J 7 bases; bases outside gene matches: 11. Here the CDR3 DNA reads TGTGCCAGCAGCCAGGGTACAGGGGAACTCTTTGAAGCTTTCTTT. Its translation is CASSQGTGELFEAFF.

This chain's CDR3 is CASSTTGDNEKLFF. Here the CDR3 DNA reads TGTGCCAGCAGCACGACGGGGGATAATGAAAAACTGTTTTTT. The V gene is TRBV9, the J gene TRBJ1-4; a possible D gene is TRBD1 (5 bases). Germline V gene data show CDR1 as SGDLS and CDR2 as YYNGEE. The V end was cut by 4 bases, the J end by 4 bases, with 11 bases between. This CDR3 region has 14 residues.

A note on this clone: Compared with germline, one end of the junction differs, possibly owing to a read error. The chain employs TRBV6-6 and TRBJ1-5; TRBD1 matches at 8 bases. CDR3 length: 12 residues. From germline, CDR1 is MNHNY and CDR2 SVGAGI (reference sequence). The CDR3 loop reads CASSAQGAPESF. In DNA, the CDR3 is TGTGCCAGCAGCGCCCAGGGGGCCCCCGAGAGTTTT.

This rearrangement joins TRBV5-1 to TRBJ2-1, with TRBD2 matching over 10 bases. This CDR3 contains 14 residues. V lost 7 bases to trimming and J lost 7 bases; unmatched junction nucleotides: 8. Germline assignment: CDR1 SGHRS and CDR2 YFSETQ. The CDR3 bases are TGCGCCAGCTACGCTAGCGGGAGTTTGAATGAGCAGTTCTTC. Residues: CASYASGSLNEQFF.

The count of this clone is one. J is TRBJ2-1 and V is TRBV6-4; 11 bases map to TRBD2. This CDR3 has 18 amino acids. V trimming: 0 bases; J trimming: 7 bases; junction bases outside the gene matches: 11. Germline CDR1 and CDR2: MRHNA and SNTAGT. As DNA, the CDR3 is TGTGCCAGCAGTGACTCGAATAGGGCTAGCGGGAGGAATAATGAGCAGTTCTTC. Its translation is CASSDSNRASGRNNEQFF.